The entry below gives a single T cell receptor (beta chain) sequence along with its context. This specimen belongs to a study of blood T cell repertoires in COVID-19. Across the study: Sites in the United States, Italy and Spain provided acute and convalescent COVID-19 samples. PBMCs, B-cell-depleted T cells, or T cells were the source of the cDNA or gDNA that made up the material.

Per the original methods: From reference gene primer amplification, estimates of nucleated cell counts were derived. The method was immunoSEQ multiplex PCR; TCRdb's version includes in-frame clones alone and lacks a portion of them. For V, J and clone size, that table is used; D and trimming come from the DNA. The table shows 250,000 or so clones, with 70% to 90% occurring only once. Germline V gene data show CDR1 as LGHNA and CDR2 as YSLEER. The V gene lost 3 bases and the J gene lost 4 bases, with 19 bases spanning the gap. This CDR3 has 18 amino acids. J is TRBJ1-6 and V is TRBV4-3, with D maybe TRBD1 (6 bases). The sequencing sample was made of peripheral blood. The origin of this receptor is a woman between 25 and 40 years old with acute or convalescent COVID-19. DNA for the CDR3: TGCGCCAGCAGCCACTCCTGGGTGGGGGCCGAATATAATTCACCCCTCCACTTT. This encodes CASSHSWVGAEYNSPLHF.